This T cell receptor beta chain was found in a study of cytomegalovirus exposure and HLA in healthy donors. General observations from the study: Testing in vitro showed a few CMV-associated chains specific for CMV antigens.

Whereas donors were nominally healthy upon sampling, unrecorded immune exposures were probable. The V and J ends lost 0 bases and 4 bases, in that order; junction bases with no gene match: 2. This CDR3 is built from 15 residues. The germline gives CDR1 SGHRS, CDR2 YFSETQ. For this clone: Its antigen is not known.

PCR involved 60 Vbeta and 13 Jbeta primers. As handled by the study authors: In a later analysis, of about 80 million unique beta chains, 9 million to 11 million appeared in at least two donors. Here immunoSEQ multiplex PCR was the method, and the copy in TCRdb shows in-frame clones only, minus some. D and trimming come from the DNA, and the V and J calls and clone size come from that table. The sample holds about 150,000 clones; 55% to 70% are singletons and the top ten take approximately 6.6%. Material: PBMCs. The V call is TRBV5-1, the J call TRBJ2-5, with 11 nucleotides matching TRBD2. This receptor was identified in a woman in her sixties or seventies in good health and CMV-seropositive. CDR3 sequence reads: CASSLDGLAGETQYF. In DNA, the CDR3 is TGCGCCAGCAGCTTGGATGGACTAGCGGGAGAGACCCAGTACTTC.